Listed below are T cell receptor beta chains from one sample, sequenced in a study of T-cell memory formation after mild COVID-19. MiXCR, applied by TCRdb to the 5' RACE reads, yields one record per CDR3 protein. The table has hundreds of thousands of distinct CDR3 sequences, over 15% seen once. Sequenced sample: PBMCs or a T cell subset sorted from them (not recorded which). Receptor source: a man aged 18 to 35 who had mild COVID-19 (a few samples of this study predate the infection). Cell type and time point are not known. CDR3s include the opening cysteine and the closing phenylalanine or tryptophan. Fields, in order: J gene, D gene, V gene, clone size, CDR3 length, CDR3 DNA, CDR3 protein. The D gene is left open where the match is weak. Size tells how often a clone was seen (once, few, many) or the class of an expanded clone, and some rows leave it out.

TRBJ2-7,NA,TRBV7-6,NA,13,TGTGCCAGCAGCTTAGCCACCTCCTACGAGCAGTACTTC,CASSLATSYEQYF
TRBJ1-2,NA,TRBV21-1,NA,15,TGTGCCAGCAGCAAAGCCGCAGGGGGGAATTATGGCTACACCTTC,CASSKAAGGNYGYTF
TRBJ1-2,NA,TRBV9,few,14,TGTGCCAGCAGCGTAGACGGCTACGTCTATGGCTACACCTTC,CASSVDGYVYGYTF
TRBJ2-1,TRBD2,TRBV10-2,many,16,TGCGCCAGCAGGTTGCTTAGGGCGGGGGGTTTGAATGAGCAGTTCTTC,CASRLLRAGGLNEQFF
TRBJ1-4,NA,TRBV7-9,few,15,TGTGCCAGCAGCCCCTCACCGGGAGAACCCGAAAAACTGTTTTTT,CASSPSPGEPEKLFF
TRBJ2-1,NA,TRBV2,NA,17,TGTGCCAGCAGGGGTTACAGGGTCCAGAGCTCCTACAATGAGCAGTTCTTC,CASRGYRVQSSYNEQFF
TRBJ2-1,NA,TRBV29-1,NA,14,TGCAGCGGAACCGGGACGGTGGGCTACAATGAGCAGTTCTTC,CSGTGTVGYNEQFF
TRBJ2-7,TRBD2,TRBV7-3,NA,15,TGTGCCAGCAGCGTCTTAGCGGGGGGCTCCTACGAGCAGTACTTC,CASSVLAGGSYEQYF
TRBJ2-3,TRBD1,TRBV6-2/TRBV6-3,NA,15,TGTGCCAGCAGGGGGGACAGGCTAAGCACAGATACGCAGTATTTT,CASRGDRLSTDTQYF
TRBJ2-1,NA,TRBV6-2/TRBV6-3,NA,11,TGTGCCAGCAGTGGACCCTATGAGCAGTTCTTC,CASSGPYEQFF
TRBJ2-1,NA,TRBV4-1,few,12,TGCGCCAGCAGCCAAGGGGTGAATGAGCAGTTCTTC,CASSQGVNEQFF
TRBJ1-2,NA,TRBV7-9,many,12,TGTGCCAGCAGCTCCGGTGGATATGGCTACACCTTC,CASSSGGYGYTF
TRBJ2-5,NA,TRBV5-1,NA,14,TGCGCCAGCAGCCCCACCCCAGGTGGGGAGACCCAGTACTTC,CASSPTPGGETQYF
TRBJ2-6,NA,TRBV25-1,few,18,TGTGCCAGCAGTGAATTGTCCCACACGGGGTCAGGGGCCAACGTCCTGACTTTC,CASSELSHTGSGANVLTF
TRBJ2-1,NA,TRBV5-1,few,16,TGCGCCAGCAGCCGGAGAGAGGTGCGCTCCTACAATGAGCAGTTCTTC,CASSRREVRSYNEQFF
TRBJ1-1,NA,TRBV7-2,NA,14,TGTGCCAGCAGCTATCAAGCGGGGAACACTGAAGCTTTCTTT,CASSYQAGNTEAFF
TRBJ1-5,NA,TRBV5-1,NA,14,TGCGCCAGCAGCTTGTTCGGCGGCAATCAGCCCCAGCATTTT,CASSLFGGNQPQHF
TRBJ2-3,NA,TRBV4-1,many,15,TGCGCCAGCAGCCAACGGTGGGTTGGAGGGGATACGCAGTATTTT,CASSQRWVGGDTQYF